Reported below is one T cell receptor beta chain. The length of the CDR3 is 14 residues. The V gene end was trimmed by 2 bases and the J gene end by 4 bases; junction bases not matched to a gene: 6. Germline V gene data show CDR1 as GTSNPN and CDR2 as SVGIG (reference sequence). The data belong to a study of blood T cell repertoires in COVID-19. At the level of the study: Sample material is recorded as cDNA or gDNA derived from T cells, B-cell-depleted T cells, or PBMCs.

In the source study's methods: Amplified reference gene primers provided the basis for estimating nucleated cell counts. Clones were read by immunoSEQ multiplex PCR, and TCRdb kept only the in-frame ones, dropping some. For V, J and clone size, that table is used; D and trimming come from the DNA. In the table there are some 76,000 clones, approximately 90% of which are singletons. Material for sequencing was peripheral blood. The source of this sequence is a young woman with acute or convalescent COVID-19. The chain is built from TRBV30 and TRBJ1-2, with 8 bases that match TRBD1. CDR3 nucleotide sequence: TGTGCCTGGAGTCTTGGACAGGGAGGCTATGGCTACACCTTC. It is translated as CAWSLGQGGYGYTF.